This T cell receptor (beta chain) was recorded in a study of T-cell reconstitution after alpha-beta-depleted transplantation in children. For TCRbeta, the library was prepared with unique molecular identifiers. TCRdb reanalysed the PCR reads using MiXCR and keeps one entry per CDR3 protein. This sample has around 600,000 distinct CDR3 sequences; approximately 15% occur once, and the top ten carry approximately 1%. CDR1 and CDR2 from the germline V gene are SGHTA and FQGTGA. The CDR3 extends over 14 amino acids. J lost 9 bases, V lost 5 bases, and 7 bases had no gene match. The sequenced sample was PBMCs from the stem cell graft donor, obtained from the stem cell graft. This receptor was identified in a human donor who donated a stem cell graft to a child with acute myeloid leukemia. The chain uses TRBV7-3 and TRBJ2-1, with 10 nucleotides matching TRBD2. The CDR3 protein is CASSPQRGGGEQFF. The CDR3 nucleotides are TGTGCCAGCAGCCCACAGCGGGGGGGCGGTGAGCAGTTCTTC.